What follows describes a single T cell receptor beta chain. The antigen remains undetermined. With V trimmed by 5 bases and J by 2 bases, 5 bases remained unmatched. Per the germline V gene, CDR1 is MNHEY and CDR2 is SMNVEV (reference sequence). The CDR3 loop spans 16 amino acids. This record belongs to a study of cytomegalovirus exposure and HLA in healthy donors. Study details: A preliminary data release comprised tens of millions of unique TCRs obtained from HLA-typed donors.

Primers: 60 Vbeta forward and 13 Jbeta reverse. Authors' analysis steps: Approximately 11 million of the roughly 77 million unique TCR beta chains counted in a later analysis were shared. Clones were sequenced by immunoSEQ multiplex PCR, and TCRdb holds only the in-frame ones, with some missing. V and J calls and clone size are those listed in that table; D and trimming were worked out from the DNA. The sample lists over 150,000 clones, around 74% seen once, with approximately 1.5% in the top ten. Findings and limits, study-wide: Owing to their indistinguishability, certain V segments, notably TRBV6-2 and TRBV6-3, were excluded.

The chain employs TRBV27 and TRBJ1-5; 11 bases fit TRBD1. Sequencing was performed on PBMCs. The receptor comes from a girl between 10 and 17 years old in good health and CMV-seropositive. CDR3 amino acids: CASSRGTGGGNQPQHF. The CDR3 DNA is TGTGCCAGCAGTCGAGGGACAGGGGGAGGCAATCAGCCCCAGCATTTT.